These 31 T cell receptor beta chains were sequenced from one sample in a study of shared clonotypes between healthy human individuals. Measured with immunoSEQ multiplex PCR; TCRdb has only the in-frame clones, and not every one. The data show hundreds of thousands of clones, around 67% seen once. What was sequenced was memory CD4+ T cells sorted from blood. Subset defined: CD45RA-negative fraction. The receptor set was obtained from a man aged 25-45 years in good health.

The chain links TRBV4-1 to TRBJ2-3; a weak D match, TRBD1 (6 bases). V lost 1 base and J lost 6, with 11 bases in between. The CDR3 spans 14 residues. Looked up from germline, CDR1 is MGHRA and CDR2 is YSYEKL. CDR3 amino acids: CASSQVGGADTQYF. The CDR3 DNA follows: TGCGCCAGCAGCCAAGTAGGGGGAGCGGATACGCAGTATTTT.

This clone occurred once. The rearrangement links TRBV11-2 to TRBJ2-1; D could derive from TRBD1 or TRBD2 (5 bases each). The CDR3 has 15 residues. Germline-derived CDR1 and CDR2 are SGHAT and FQNNGV. V was pared by 3 bases and J by 0 bases, with 9 bases between. CDR3 loop: CASSFGGSSYNEQFF. The CDR3 nucleotides read TGTGCCAGCAGCTTTGGGGGAAGCTCCTACAATGAGCAGTTCTTC.

This clone was seen ten or more times. This chain connects TRBV4-3 to TRBJ1-4; D ambiguous. Germline V gene data show CDR1 as LGHNA and CDR2 as YSLEER. The CDR3 covers 18 residues. V lost 0 bases and J 8 bases, leaving 22 bases between the germline ends. The CDR3 sequence: CASSQESSLPPTREKLFF. DNA for the CDR3: TGCGCCAGCAGCCAAGAAAGTTCCCTCCCTCCGACTCGGGAAAAACTGTTTTTT.

This chain uses TRBV7-2 with TRBJ2-3; D perhaps matches TRBD2 (5 bases). CDR3 length: 13 amino acids. CDR1 SGHTA and CDR2 FQGNSA come from the germline V gene. The germline V and J ends were trimmed by 5 bases and 4 bases, with 10 bases remaining between them. The CDR3 sequence: CASSRGFADTQYF. The CDR3, as DNA: TGTGCCAGCAGCCGAGGGTTCGCAGATACGCAGTATTTT.

CDR3: CASSPQASGASTDTQYF. For the CDR3, the DNA is TGCGCCAGCAGCCCCCAAGCGAGTGGGGCTAGCACAGATACGCAGTATTTT. The chain recombines TRBV4-3 with TRBJ2-3, with a weak D call TRBD1 (5 bases). Germline V CDR1 and CDR2: LGHNA, YSLEER. Trimming shortened V by 4 bases and J by 0 bases, and 17 bases separated the two germline ends. The CDR3 has 17 amino acids.

The chain joins TRBV2 to TRBJ2-7, with 9 bases that match TRBD1. The V gene end was trimmed by 5 bases and the J gene end by 0 bases; junction bases not matched to a gene: 2. The CDR3 loop spans 14 amino acids. Germline CDR1 is SNHLY and CDR2 is FYNNEI. CDR3 protein: CASSKQGASYEQYF. In DNA form, the CDR3 reads TGTGCCAGCAGTAAACAGGGGGCCTCCTACGAGCAGTACTTC.

The rearrangement links TRBV19 to TRBJ2-1, with D perhaps matching TRBD1 or TRBD2 (6 bases each). Germline CDR1 LNHDA, CDR2 SQIVND (reference sequence). The V end was cut by 3 bases, the J end by 2 bases, with 11 bases between. This CDR3 has 15 residues. The CDR3 nucleotides read TGTGCCAGTAGTATGGGGGGCGGAACCTACAATGAGCAGTTCTTC. Translated: CASSMGGGTYNEQFF.

The gene calls are TRBV12-2 and TRBJ2-1; TRBD2, the table's D call, lacks a check against the DNA. TRBV12-2 is deemed a pseudogene. The CDR3 has 18 amino acids. This CDR3 is CASRLVRLESFTVGEQFF. CDR3 sequence (DNA): TGTGCAAGTCGCTTAGTTCGACTAGAAAGCTTCACAGTGGGTGAGCAGTTCTTC.

This chain joins TRBV6-1 and TRBJ1-2; D might be TRBD1 (5 bases). The V end lost 7 bases, the J end lost 4 bases, and 10 bases lay between the germline ends. The CDR3 loop spans 12 amino acids. Germline assignment: CDR1 MNHNS and CDR2 SASEGT. This CDR3 is CASTGAGYGYTF. CDR3 coding DNA: TGTGCCAGCACCGGGGCCGGCTATGGCTACACCTTC.

This chain joins TRBV28 and TRBJ1-1, with D uncertain. The length of the CDR3 is 11 residues. CDR1 and CDR2 from the germline V gene are MDHEN and SYDVKM. V lost 10 bases and J 5 bases, leaving 11 bases between the germline ends. DNA for the CDR3: TGTGCCACACAAGGAACAACTGAAGCTTTCTTT. Residues: CATQGTTEAFF.

This clone was found a few times. The rearrangement joins TRBV28 to TRBJ1-1; possibly TRBD1 for D (6 bases). This CDR3 has 12 residues. CDR1 is MDHEN, CDR2 SYDVKM, per germline. Trimming took 7 bases from V and 4 from J, leaving 10 bases between them. CDR3 DNA: TGTGCCAGCAACGGCAGGGGCACTGAAGCTTTCTTT. It translates to CASNGRGTEAFF.

This clone was seen only once. The chain has TRBV19 and TRBJ2-1; 9 bases map to TRBD1. This CDR3 region has 15 residues. Germline V gives CDR1 LNHDA, CDR2 SQIVND (reference sequence). The trim removed 6 bases at V and 3 bases at J, leaving 6 bases unmatched. The CDR3 loop is CASRQGQGSYNEQFF. CDR3 nucleotides: TGTGCCAGTAGACAAGGACAGGGGAGCTACAATGAGCAGTTCTTC.

This clone is a singleton in its sample. The chain recombines TRBV29-1 with TRBJ2-3, with 16 bases fitting TRBD2. The CDR3 has 18 amino acids. Trimming took 6 bases from V and 3 from J; bases not matched to a gene: 12. CDR1 SQVTM and CDR2 ANQGSEA come from the germline V gene. This CDR3 is CSVAGTSGRASSTDTQYF. The CDR3 DNA sequence: TGCAGCGTAGCCGGGACTAGCGGGAGGGCCTCATCAACAGATACGCAGTATTTT.

Points on this clone: Other DNA sequences in this sample translate to the same CDR3. The chain has TRBV9 and TRBJ2-5; TRBD2 agrees at 11 bases. Trimming cost V 0 bases and J 5 bases; bases outside gene matches: 6. Germline CDR1 and CDR2: SGDLS and YYNGEE. The CDR3 spans 16 residues. The CDR3 sequence is CASSVGLAGGLETQYF. The DNA of the CDR3 is TGTGCCAGCAGCGTAGGGTTAGCGGGAGGGTTGGAGACCCAGTACTTC. Full variable domain (rest looked up from reference TRBV9 and TRBJ2-5): DSGVTQTPKHLITATGQRVTLRCSPRSGDLSVYWYQQSLDQGLQFLIQYYNGEERAKGNILERFSAQQFPDLHSELNLSSLELGDSALYFCASSVGLAGGLETQYFGPGTRLLVL.

This sequence joins TRBV5-1 and TRBJ2-5; D gene uncertain. CDR3 length: 15 residues. Trimming removed 1 base at V and 2 bases at J, with 12 bases between. Germline assignment: CDR1 SGHRS and CDR2 YFSETQ. CDR3 in DNA: TGCGCCAGCAGCTTGCGGCAGGCTTTACAAGAGACCCAGTACTTC. Translated: CASSLRQALQETQYF.

As for this clone: This same CDR3 is encoded by further DNA sequences in the sample. V is TRBV6-5 and J is TRBJ2-7; 12 bases line up with TRBD2. With 2 bases clipped from V and 7 bases from J, the junction kept 6 bases outside the gene matches. The CDR3 has 15 amino acids. Germline V gene data show CDR1 as MNHEY and CDR2 as SVGAGI. The CDR3 protein is CASSYLAGGPVEQYF. The CDR3 bases are TGTGCCAGCAGTTACCTAGCGGGAGGGCCGGTAGAGCAGTACTTC.

The chain recombines TRBV29-1 with TRBJ2-7; D ambiguous. From germline, CDR1 is SQVTM and CDR2 ANQGSEA. V was trimmed by 4 bases and J by 0 bases, leaving 7 bases between them. The CDR3 length is 12 residues. CDR3 sequence: CSVVGNSYEQYF. The CDR3 nucleotides read TGCAGCGTTGTAGGGAACTCCTACGAGCAGTACTTC.

The chain combines TRBV2 with TRBJ2-7, with a possible D match to TRBD1 (6 bases). V was trimmed by 7 bases and J by 1 base, leaving 11 bases between them. The CDR3 has 13 residues. Germline CDR1 reads SNHLY; CDR2 reads FYNNEI. The CDR3 nucleotides read TGTGCCAGCAAGGGGGATACTTCCTACGAGCAGTACTTC. It is translated as CASKGDTSYEQYF.

The chain couples TRBV29-1 to TRBJ2-7; D perhaps matches TRBD2 (6 bases). V was shortened by 6 bases and J by 0 bases, with 15 bases between the two germline ends. The CDR3 length is 14 residues. Germline CDR1 SQVTM, CDR2 ANQGSEA. Here the CDR3 DNA reads TGCAGCGTGTCCCTAGCGCTGAGCTCCTACGAGCAGTACTTC. Amino acids: CSVSLALSSYEQYF.

The chain has TRBV28 and TRBJ1-1; D is possibly TRBD1 (6 bases). This CDR3 region has 15 residues. Germline V lookup: CDR1 MDHEN, CDR2 SYDVKM. V lost 7 bases and J lost 5, with 20 bases in between. The CDR3 nucleotides are TGTGCCAGCATCTCCGGGGGGGCCCTGAGGACTGAAGCTTTCTTT. Translated, it gives CASISGGALRTEAFF. The entire variable domain, with the rest obtained from reference TRBV28 and TRBJ1-1, is as follows: DVKVTQSSRYLVKRTGEKVFLECVQDMDHENMFWYRQDPGLGLRLIYFSYDVKMKEKGDIPEGYSVSREKKERFSLILESASTNQTSMYLCASISGGALRTEAFFGQGTRLTVV.

The V gene is TRBV18, the J gene TRBJ2-1; 9 bases are shared with TRBD2. CDR3 length equals 16 residues. The germline V gene encodes CDR1 KGHSH and CDR2 LQKENI. Trimming removed 3 bases from V and 4 bases from J; junction bases left unmatched: 7. The CDR3 coding sequence is TGTGCCAGCTCACCTATGACTAGCGGATTTTACAATGAGCAGTTCTTC. Translation: CASSPMTSGFYNEQFF.

This clone has only a few counts. The chain has TRBV5-1 and TRBJ1-2; D is unresolved. Trimming stripped 2 bases from V and 8 bases from J, with 16 bases between. This CDR3 contains 14 residues. Germline V lookup: CDR1 SGHRS, CDR2 YFSETQ. CDR3: CASSFQTPEGGYTF. CDR3 bases: TGCGCCAGCAGCTTCCAGACTCCTGAAGGGGGCTACACCTTC.

This clone was seen just once. The chain combines TRBV7-9 with TRBJ1-4; 7 nucleotides match TRBD1. Germline trimming cut 1 base from V and 1 base from J; bases unmatched to any gene: 9. This CDR3 is 18 amino acids long. The germline gives CDR1 SEHNR, CDR2 FQNEAQ (reference sequence). CDR3 protein: CASSLEQGMRLTNEKLFF. For the CDR3, the DNA is TGTGCCAGCAGCTTAGAACAGGGGATGAGGTTAACTAATGAAAAACTGTTTTTT.

With regard to this clone: This sample includes further DNA sequences coding for the same CDR3. The J gene is TRBJ2-7, the V gene TRBV5-1, with 7 bases identical to TRBD1. Germline loops: CDR1 SGHRS, CDR2 YFSETQ. The J segment lost 3 bases and the V segment lost 0 bases, leaving 6 bases of the junction unmatched. The CDR3 consists of 15 residues. CDR3 residues: CASSLVAGGNYEQYF. DNA of the CDR3: TGCGCCAGCAGCTTGGTGGCAGGGGGAAACTACGAGCAGTACTTC.

This clone has just a few counts. This rearrangement joins TRBV10-3 to TRBJ2-1, with 13 bases that match TRBD2. CDR3 length: 13 amino acids. Unmatched junction bases numbered 0, after V lost 6 bases and J lost 7 bases. Germline CDR1 and CDR2: ENHRY and SYGVKD. CDR3 loop: CAIRTSGRNEQFF. Written as DNA, the CDR3 is TGTGCCATCAGGACTAGCGGGAGGAATGAGCAGTTCTTC.

The rearrangement uses TRBV5-1 and TRBJ1-4; 8 nucleotides line up with TRBD1. V shed 6 bases, J shed 4 bases, and the junction held 5 bases outside the gene matches. This CDR3 is 14 amino acids long. Germline assignment: CDR1 SGHRS and CDR2 YFSETQ. The CDR3 DNA reads as TGCGCCAGCACCCGCGGACAGGGTAATGAAAAACTGTTTTTT. This codes for CASTRGQGNEKLFF.

This chain links TRBV19 with TRBJ2-1; D unclear. With 5 bases removed from V and 5 bases from J, the gap between germline ends came to 7 bases. From germline, CDR1 is LNHDA and CDR2 SQIVND (reference sequence). This CDR3 is built from 12 residues. The CDR3 DNA is TGTGCCAGTAGTGAACGGGACAATGAGCAGTTCTTC. This gives the protein CASSERDNEQFF.

V gene TRBV7-2 combines with J gene TRBJ2-1; 9 bases align to TRBD2. The CDR3 totals 18 residues. The germline gives CDR1 SGHTA, CDR2 FQGNSA. Trimming cost V 5 bases and J 5 bases; bases outside gene matches: 16. CDR3 amino acids: CASSQTPYSGRKNNEQFF. In nucleotides, the CDR3 is TGTGCCAGCAGCCAGACACCCTATAGCGGGAGAAAGAACAATGAGCAGTTCTTC.

The chain uses TRBV2 and TRBJ2-2, with 8 bases fitting TRBD1. V lost 9 bases to trimming and J lost 1 base; unmatched junction nucleotides: 4. The CDR3 runs to 14 residues. Per germline, CDR1 SNHLY and CDR2 FYNNEI. The CDR3 DNA reads TGTGCCAGTACCGGGACAGGGAACACCGGGGAGCTGTTTTTT. It translates to CASTGTGNTGELFF.

This rearrangement joins TRBV7-8 to TRBJ1-4, with 9 bases fitting TRBD1. V was clipped by 6 bases and J by 8 bases; unmatched bases: 7. CDR3 size: 14 residues. The germline gives CDR1 SGHVS, CDR2 FQNEAQ. The CDR3 is CASRPNRGREKLFF. CDR3 nucleotide sequence: TGTGCCAGCAGGCCAAACAGGGGGCGGGAAAAACTGTTTTTT.

The chain is built from TRBV18 and TRBJ1-1, with 8 positions matching TRBD1. The junction had 12 bases not matched to a gene; V was cut back by 6 bases and J by 0 bases. This CDR3 contains 17 residues. Germline values: CDR1 KGHSH, CDR2 LQKENI. The CDR3 region is CASSAPGQGAMNTEAFF. As DNA, the CDR3 is TGTGCCAGCTCGGCCCCTGGACAGGGTGCCATGAACACTGAAGCTTTCTTT.